This T cell receptor beta chain originates from a study of lymphopenia after photon versus proton radiotherapy. Whole-study results and caveats: Photon-treated patients lost naive T cells and TCR diversity; proton-treated stayed stable. Larger post-nadir TCR diversity loss correlated inversely with survival in deceased patients. Authors raise, but do not show, better survival with proton therapy. After the lymphocyte nadir, photon-treated repertoires showed oligoclonal expansion, especially of CD8+ Temra cells.

Turning to this clone: The antigen is undetermined.

Data came from immunoSEQ multiplex PCR; TCRdb stores just in-frame clones and leaves some out. This sample has tens of thousands of clones, with about nine tenths found just once. This TCR was recovered from an elderly man with esophageal cancer. Source: peripheral blood, taken from a patient treated with proton-based radiotherapy.

The CDR3 nucleotides read TGTGCCAGTAGTTTTCGGGGGAGGGAAACCGGGGAGCTGTTTTTT. Its translation: CASSFRGRETGELFF. The chain combines TRBV19 with TRBJ2-2; 7 nucleotides agree with TRBD2. Germline V gene lookup returns CDR1 LNHDA and CDR2 SQIVND (reference sequence). With 5 bases clipped from V and 5 bases from J, the junction kept 8 bases outside the gene matches. The CDR3 contains 15 residues.